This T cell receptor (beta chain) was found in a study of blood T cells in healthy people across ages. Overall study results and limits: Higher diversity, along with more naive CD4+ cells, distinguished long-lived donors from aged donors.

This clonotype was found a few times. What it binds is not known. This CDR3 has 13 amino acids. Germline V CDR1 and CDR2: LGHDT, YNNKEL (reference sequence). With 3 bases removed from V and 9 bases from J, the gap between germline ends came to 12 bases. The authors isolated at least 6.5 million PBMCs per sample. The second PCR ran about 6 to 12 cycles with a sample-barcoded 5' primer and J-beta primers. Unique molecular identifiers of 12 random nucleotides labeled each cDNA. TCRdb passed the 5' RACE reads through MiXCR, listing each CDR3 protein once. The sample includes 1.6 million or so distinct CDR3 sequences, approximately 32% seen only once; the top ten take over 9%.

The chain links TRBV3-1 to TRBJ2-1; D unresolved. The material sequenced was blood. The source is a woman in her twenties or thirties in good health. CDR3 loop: CASSQGRVGEQFF. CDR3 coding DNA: TGTGCCAGCAGCCAGGGAAGGGTGGGTGAGCAGTTCTTC.